The 18 T cell receptor beta chains in this list originate from one sample, sequenced in a study of OX40 agonist ivuxolimab in advanced cancers. Measured with immunoSEQ multiplex PCR; TCRdb has only the in-frame clones, and not every one. This table holds roughly 7,700 clones, roughly 78% found once. The sequenced sample was CD4+ or CD8+ T cells sorted from blood, obtained in a trial of the OX40 agonist ivuxolimab. The receptors here all came from an adult with an advanced solid tumor such as melanoma, head and neck, liver or kidney cancer.

By share, this clone ranks as medium-sized (0.01 to 0.1%). The CDR3 is CASSAGRGLVTEAFF. The CDR3 DNA follows: TGTGCCAGCAGTGCCGGCAGGGGGCTGGTCACTGAAGCTTTCTTT. The rearrangement uses TRBV6-1 and TRBJ1-1, with TRBD1 matching over 8 bases. With 4 bases clipped from V and 4 bases from J, the junction kept 8 bases outside the gene matches. This CDR3 contains 15 residues. Germline assignment: CDR1 MNHNS and CDR2 SASEGT.

This clone was recorded only once. The CDR3 DNA follows: TGTGCCAGCAGCCTCGACAGGGTTGAAAAACTGTTTTTT. It translates to CASSLDRVEKLFF. The genes are TRBV7-2 and TRBJ1-4; 7 bases are a match to TRBD1. The junction had 4 bases not matched to a gene; V was cut back by 5 bases and J by 7 bases. The CDR3 totals 13 residues. Germline V gene sequence: CDR1 SGHTA, CDR2 FQGNSA.

The chain combines TRBV4-2 with TRBJ2-1; unclear D gene. V lost 1 base to trimming and J lost 0 bases, with 7 bases between them. This CDR3 comprises 15 residues. The germline V gene has CDR1 LGHNA and CDR2 YNFKEQ. In nucleotides, the CDR3 is TGTGCCAGCAGCCAAGGCATCTCCTCCTACAATGAGCAGTTCTTC. Translated, it gives CASSQGISSYNEQFF.

This chain links TRBV7-8 with TRBJ2-1, with 9 positions matching TRBD1. V trimming: 4 bases; J trimming: 7 bases; junction bases outside the gene matches: 5. CDR1 is SGHVS, CDR2 FQNEAQ, per germline. This CDR3 spans 14 amino acids. The DNA of the CDR3 is TGTGCCAGCAGCTCAGGGACAGGGCCGAATGAGCAGTTCTTC. Amino acid sequence: CASSSGTGPNEQFF.

This clone was observed a handful of times. The chain employs TRBV23-1 and TRBJ2-7; D perhaps matches TRBD1 (5 bases). TRBV23-1 is designated an ORF whose function remains uncertain. CDR3 length equals 15 residues. Trimming pared 6 bases from V and 6 bases from J, leaving 21 bases between. The CDR3 nucleotides read TGCGCCAGCAGGCGGACATGTAACACTACGAGCGAGCAGTACTTC. The encoded protein is CASRRTCNTTSEQYF.

V gene TRBV29-1 combines with J gene TRBJ2-1; D may match TRBD1 or TRBD2 (6 bases each). V gave up 6 bases and J gave up 7 bases, with 19 bases separating them. Germline V gene data show CDR1 as SQVTM and CDR2 as ANQGSEA. CDR3 size: 14 residues. The CDR3 sequence is CSVGEAGVWNEQFF. Written as DNA, the CDR3 is TGCAGCGTAGGGGAGGCAGGGGTTTGGAATGAGCAGTTCTTC.

The chain has TRBV27 and TRBJ2-1; the D is unclear. This CDR3 has 16 amino acids. Germline V gene data show CDR1 as MNHEY and CDR2 as SMNVEV (reference sequence). Trimming left V 4 bases short and J 5 bases short, with 18 bases between. CDR3 loop: CASSSPSRSANNEQFF. Written as DNA, the CDR3 is TGTGCCAGCAGTTCTCCCAGCAGGTCCGCGAACAATGAGCAGTTCTTC.

The V and J genes are TRBV4-3 and TRBJ2-7, with D possibly TRBD2 on 5 matching bases. V shed 5 bases and J shed 3 bases, with 17 bases lying between them. Per the germline V gene, CDR1 is LGHNA and CDR2 is YSLEER. CDR3 length equals 15 residues. This chain's CDR3 is CASSGEVGESYEQYF. CDR3 bases: TGCGCCAGCAGCGGAGAAGTCGGGGAGAGCTACGAGCAGTACTTC.

The chain joins TRBV7-9 to TRBJ2-7; D not certain. Germline V gene data show CDR1 as SEHNR and CDR2 as FQNEAQ (reference sequence). The V and J ends lost 3 bases and 0 bases respectively, with 0 bases between them. This CDR3 is 11 amino acids long. CDR3 loop: CASSFSYEQYF. The CDR3 coding sequence is TGTGCCAGCAGCTTCTCCTACGAGCAGTACTTC.

The chain recombines TRBV6-5 with TRBJ2-7, with 8 positions matching TRBD2. The trim removed 2 bases at V and 1 base at J, leaving 1 base unmatched. The CDR3 runs to 14 residues. Germline V gene data show CDR1 as MNHEY and CDR2 as SVGAGI. CDR3 nucleotide sequence: TGTGCCAGCAGTTACGCGGGAGGTTCCTACGAGCAGTACTTC. This codes for CASSYAGGSYEQYF.

The chain carries TRBV10-3 and TRBJ1-5; D is ambiguous. Germline CDR1 ENHRY, CDR2 SYGVKD. V was pared by 0 bases and J by 4 bases, with 13 bases between. This CDR3 contains 16 residues. CDR3 DNA: TGTGCCATCAGTGAGTCCTGGACGGGGAATAATCAGCCCCAGCATTTT. Translation gives CAISESWTGNNQPQHF.

The V call is TRBV4-3, the J call TRBJ1-2; D remains ambiguous. V lost 0 bases, J lost 6 bases, and 5 bases lay in between. Germline V lookup: CDR1 LGHNA, CDR2 YSLEER. The CDR3 covers 12 residues. The CDR3 loop reads CASSQDRNGYTF. CDR3 coding DNA: TGCGCCAGCAGCCAAGATAGGAATGGCTACACCTTC.

The J gene is TRBJ2-1, the V gene TRBV27; 12 nucleotides align to TRBD1. The junction had 5 bases not matched to a gene; V was cut back by 5 bases and J by 6 bases. CDR1 is MNHEY and CDR2 is SMNVEV in the germline V gene (reference sequence). The CDR3 consists of 15 residues. The CDR3 is CASSTGTGGFNEQFF. CDR3 DNA: TGTGCCAGCAGTACTGGGACAGGGGGCTTCAATGAGCAGTTCTTC.

V gene TRBV7-9 combines with J gene TRBJ2-1; maybe TRBD2 (5 bases). Trimming stripped 1 base from V and 4 bases from J, with 17 bases between. CDR1 is SEHNR, CDR2 FQNEAQ, per germline (reference sequence). The CDR3 has 17 residues. For the CDR3, the DNA is TGTGCCAGCAGCTTAGTATATATTGGGAGCCAATACAATGAGCAGTTCTTC. Translating gives CASSLVYIGSQYNEQFF.

The chain is built from TRBV7-3 and TRBJ2-1; TRBD2 matches at 10 bases. The V gene's germline CDR1 is SGHTA and CDR2 FQGTGA. The CDR3 extends over 16 amino acids. The J segment lost 8 bases and the V segment lost 1 base, leaving 8 bases of the junction unmatched. The CDR3 is CASSLIVSGGPHEQFF. CDR3 nucleotides: TGTGCCAGCAGCTTAATAGTTAGCGGGGGGCCCCATGAGCAGTTCTTC.

This chain joins TRBV9 and TRBJ2-1; 7 bases are a match to TRBD1. The length of the CDR3 is 14 residues. CDR1 and CDR2 from the germline V gene are SGDLS and YYNGEE. The trim removed 0 bases at V and 13 bases at J, leaving 10 bases unmatched. This chain's CDR3 is CASSVGGGQGRQFF. In DNA form, the CDR3 reads TGTGCCAGCAGCGTAGGAGGGGGCCAGGGTCGTCAGTTCTTC.

The chain carries TRBV9 and TRBJ2-1; TRBD1 agrees at 10 bases. The CDR3 is 15 residues long. CDR1 and CDR2 (germline): SGDLS, YYNGEE. J was trimmed by 7 bases and V by 3 bases; bases with no gene match: 7. The CDR3 DNA follows: TGTGCCAGCAGCGCCGGACAGGGGGAACGGAATGAGCAGTTCTTC. The encoded protein is CASSAGQGERNEQFF.

Worth noting for this clone: Germline and junction disagree at one end, which may indicate a read error. The chain links TRBV5-8 to TRBJ1-4; D uncertain. The germline CDR1 and CDR2 sequences are SGHTS and YDEGEE. The CDR3 runs 17 residues. This CDR3 reads CASSPITGSLTPGGLRF. The CDR3 DNA reads TGTGCCAGCAGCCCTATAACCGGGAGTCTAACCCCGGGTGGATTACGGTTT.